Many counts were recorded for the clone carrying this T cell receptor beta chain. The antigen is undetermined. 5'RACE generated cDNA with 10-nucleotide random UMIs. TCRdb called the 5' RACE reads again in MiXCR, with one record for every CDR3 protein. The table has tens of thousands of distinct CDR3 sequences, approximately 10% seen once. CDR3 length: 16 residues. Germline values: CDR1 MNHEY, CDR2 SVGEGT. The J segment lost 0 bases and the V segment lost 7 bases, leaving 5 bases of the junction unmatched. This entry belongs to a study of neurological immune-mediated disorders. Points from the study as a whole: None of the CDR3 amino acid sequences of expanded clones recurred across subjects, suggesting private repertoires in all groups.

Unsorted libraries came from 2 million PBMCs stored at -80 °C. V is TRBV6-2 or TRBV6-3 and J is TRBJ2-3; 12 bases align to TRBD2. The clonotype originates from a woman aged 30 to 39 with HTLV-1-associated myelopathy (HAM/TSP). Material for sequencing was PBMCs. The chain's CDR3 is CASMGLAGHSTDTQYF. The CDR3 nucleotides read TGTGCCAGCATGGGACTAGCGGGTCATAGCACAGATACGCAGTATTTT.